This T cell receptor (beta chain) was recovered during a study of Tregs in tolerant kidney transplant recipients. This clone was observed a single time. The antigen is undetermined. CDR3 length: 13 residues. In germline, CDR1 is SGHTA, CDR2 FQGNSA. Trimming took off 5 bases at V and 2 bases at J, with 10 bases between the two ends. Mixed chimerism was transient after nonmyeloablative marrow transplants from related graft donors. Thawed PBMCs were FACS-sorted into unstimulated CD4+CD25+CD127- regulatory T cells, CD4+CD25- non-regulatory cells, CD4 and CD8 cells. The table came from immunoSEQ multiplex PCR; TCRdb's copy has only in-frame clones and leaves some out. This sample has fewer than 95,000 clones, with 80% to 95% found just once. Study-level points and caveats: The small number of patients limits these findings pending further validation. No direct test of biological reproducibility was done here. For some patients, primers changed over time, blocking nucleotide-level comparison.

This sequence originates from a human patient who received a combined kidney and bone marrow transplant. Some T cells may have originated in the graft donor. Sequences were derived from CD4+ T cells from blood (PBMCs), sampled 12 months after the transplant. The chain carries TRBV7-2 and TRBJ2-7; D is undetermined. The CDR3 loop is CASSQQTPYEQYF. DNA of the CDR3: TGTGCCAGCAGCCAACAGACCCCCTACGAGCAGTACTTC.